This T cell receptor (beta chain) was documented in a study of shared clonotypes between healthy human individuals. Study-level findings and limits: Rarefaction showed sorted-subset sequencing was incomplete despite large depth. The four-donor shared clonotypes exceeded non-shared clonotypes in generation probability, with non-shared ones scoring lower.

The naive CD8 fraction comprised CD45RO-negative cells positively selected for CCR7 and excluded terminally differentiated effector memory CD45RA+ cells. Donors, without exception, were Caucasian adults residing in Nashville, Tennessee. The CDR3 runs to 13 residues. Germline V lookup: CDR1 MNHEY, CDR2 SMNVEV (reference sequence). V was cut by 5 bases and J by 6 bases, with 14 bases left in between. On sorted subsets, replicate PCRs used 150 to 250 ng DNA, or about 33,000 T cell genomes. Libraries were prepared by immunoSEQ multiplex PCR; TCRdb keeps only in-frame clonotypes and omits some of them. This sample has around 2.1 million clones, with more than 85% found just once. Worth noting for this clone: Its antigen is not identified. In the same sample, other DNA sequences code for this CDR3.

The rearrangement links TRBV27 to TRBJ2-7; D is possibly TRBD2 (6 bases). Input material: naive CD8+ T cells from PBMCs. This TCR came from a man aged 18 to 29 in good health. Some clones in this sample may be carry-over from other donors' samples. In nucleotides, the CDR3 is TGTGCCAGCAGTCCCCGTCAGGGAGGCGAGCAGTACTTC. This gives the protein CASSPRQGGEQYF.